This is a list of T cell receptor beta chains from one sample in a study of glioma-infiltrating T cells after dendritic cell vaccination. The assay was immunoSEQ multiplex PCR, and TCRdb's table has in-frame clones only and misses some. The table lists about 10,000 clones, more than 75% of them singletons. Here the sequenced sample was blood, taken after dendritic cell vaccination. All receptors come from a human donor with glioblastoma. Both conserved end residues are part of each CDR3. The D gene is left open where the match is weak. Clone size appears in some rows only: once, few, many, or a class for an expanded clone.

TRBJ1-5	-	TRBV11-1	17	-	TGTGCCAGCAGCTTAGGGTGGAGATCGATTAGCAATCAGCCCCAGCATTTT	CASSLGWRSISNQPQHF
TRBJ2-7	-	TRBV7-2	15	-	TGTGCCAGCAGCTTCCAAGCGGGCAGCTCCTACGAGCAGTACTTC	CASSFQAGSSYEQYF
TRBJ1-2	-	TRBV30	14	-	TGTGCCTCCGAACGACAGGTAGCTAACTATGGCTACACCTTC	CASERQVANYGYTF
TRBJ2-2	-	TRBV9	14	-	TGTGCCAGCAGCGTAGTCACAGGCACCGGGGAGCTGTTTTTT	CASSVVTGTGELFF
TRBJ1-2	-	TRBV29-1	12	-	TGCAGCGTCGCTAGGGGGGGCTATGGCTACACCTTC	CSVARGGYGYTF
TRBJ1-1	-	TRBV7-2	13	-	TGTGCCAGCAGCTTAGCGCCCTTACTGGAGACTTTCTTT	CASSLAPLLETFF
TRBJ1-4	-	TRBV15	16	-	TGTGCCACCAGCAGAGGCCAACTTGCAACTAATGAAAAACTGTTTTTT	CATSRGQLATNEKLFF
TRBJ2-2	-	TRBV7-9	18	TRBD2	TGTGCCAGCAGCTCAATTCGGGGGACTAGCGGAAACACCGGGGAGCTGTTTTTT	CASSSIRGTSGNTGELFF
TRBJ2-7	few	TRBV6-1	15	-	TGTGCCAGCAGTGAATCGGCAGGGGGGAGCCACGAGCAGTACTTC	CASSESAGGSHEQYF
TRBJ2-7	-	TRBV7-9	13	-	TGTGCCAGCAGCCACGGGAACTCCTACGAGCAGTACTTC	CASSHGNSYEQYF
TRBJ1-4	-	TRBV4-1	14	-	TGCGCCAGCAGCCAATCAGGGAATAATGAAAAACTGTTTTTT	CASSQSGNNEKLFF
TRBJ2-1	-	TRBV28	15	TRBD1	TGTGCCAGCAGTTGGACAGGGGTTGGTGACAATGAGCAGTTCTTC	CASSWTGVGDNEQFF
TRBJ1-5	-	TRBV11-2	14	-	TGTGCCAGCAGCTTAGGACAGGGCAATCAGCCCCAGCATTTT	CASSLGQGNQPQHF
TRBJ2-7	-	TRBV6-1	14	TRBD2	TGTGCCAGCAATATAGCGGGAGAACCCCACGAGCAGTACTTC	CASNIAGEPHEQYF
TRBJ2-2	-	TRBV10-3	15	TRBD2	TGTGCCGTCAGCGGGGGACGGCTAGACACCGGGGAGCTGTTTTTT	CAVSGGRLDTGELFF
TRBJ2-1	-	TRBV7-3	16	-	TGTGCCAGCAGCTTATCCCGGACTCGCGGTTACAATGAGCAGTTCTTC	CASSLSRTRGYNEQFF
TRBJ2-1	-	TRBV6-1	15	-	TGTGCCAGCAGGATCCGACGGAGCTCCTACAATGAGCAGTTCTTC	CASRIRRSSYNEQFF
TRBJ1-4	-	TRBV12-5	16	-	TGTGCTAGTGGTTTCACCCATGGGGTAGCGGGTGAAAAACTGTTTTTT	CASGFTHGVAGEKLFF
TRBJ2-7	-	TRBV5-4	13	TRBD2	TGTGCCAGCAGCCGGGGGGGCCCCTACGAGCAGTACTTC	CASSRGGPYEQYF
TRBJ1-2	-	TRBV6-5	14	-	TGTGCCACCAAAATCAGGGGTACCCACTATGGCTACACCTTC	CATKIRGTHYGYTF
TRBJ1-5	-	TRBV7-2	15	-	TGTGCCAGCAGCTTATTCCGAGGAGACAATCAGCCCCAGCATTTT	CASSLFRGDNQPQHF
TRBJ1-3	-	TRBV6-5	16	-	TGTGCCAGCAGTTACTCCCAGGGTGGCTCTGGAAACACCATATATTTT	CASSYSQGGSGNTIYF
TRBJ1-1	few	TRBV19	14	-	TGTGCCAGTAGTCATAGAGGGTTATTAGCTGAAGCTTTCTTT	CASSHRGLLAEAFF
TRBJ1-2	-	TRBV30	14	-	TGTGCCTGGAGTACGTATGGACAGAACTATGGCTACACCTTC	CAWSTYGQNYGYTF
TRBJ2-7	-	TRBV9	15	TRBD2	TGTGCCAGCAGCGCGGGACTAGCGGGATACTACGAGCAGTACTTC	CASSAGLAGYYEQYF
TRBJ2-7	-	TRBV30	13	-	TGTGCCTGGAGTGTGGGGGGTCTGGACGAGCAGTACTTC	CAWSVGGLDEQYF
TRBJ2-5	-	TRBV4-2	15	-	TGTGCCAGCAGCCAAGATCCAGCTCCGGGGGAGACCCAGTACTTC	CASSQDPAPGETQYF
TRBJ2-3	-	TRBV14	17	TRBD2	TGTGCCAGCAGCCCAGGGACTAGCGGGAGTTGGGCAGATACGCAGTATTTT	CASSPGTSGSWADTQYF
TRBJ2-2	-	TRBV28	16	-	TGTGCCAGCAGTTTCTTACAGGGCGGGAACACCGGGGAGCTGTTTTTT	CASSFLQGGNTGELFF
TRBJ1-5	-	TRBV7-2	16	-	TGTGCCAGCAGCTATGGGCTAGGGAGTTTGAGTCAGCCCCAGCATTTT	CASSYGLGSLSQPQHF
TRBJ2-3	-	TRBV7-9	15	-	TGTGCCAGCAGCCCCAGACAGGACCCCCGGGGTGGGCAGTATTTT	CASSPRQDPRGGQYF
TRBJ2-7	-	TRBV7-2	14	-	TGTGCCAGCAGCCCTTCATCCGGGTCCTACGAGCAGTACTTC	CASSPSSGSYEQYF
TRBJ1-6	-	TRBV11-3	15	TRBD1	TGTGCCAGCAGCGCGGAAGGACAGGGGAGTTCACCCCTCCACTTT	CASSAEGQGSSPLHF
TRBJ1-4	-	TRBV5-5	18	-	TGTGCCAGCAGCCCGAAGAGTTGGTCCCAACTTGGTAATGAAAAACTGTTTTTT	CASSPKSWSQLGNEKLFF
TRBJ2-1	-	TRBV6-5	15	-	TGTGCCAGCAGGCGCCCGGGACTCCTATACAATGAGCAGTTCTTC	CASRRPGLLYNEQFF
TRBJ1-2	-	TRBV9	12	-	TGTGCCAGCAGCGGTTACAGCAACGGCTACACCTTC	CASSGYSNGYTF
TRBJ2-7	few	TRBV5-5	13	-	TGTGCCAGCACCCTAACCGGGACCTACGAGCAGTACTTC	CASTLTGTYEQYF
TRBJ2-7	-	TRBV28	14	TRBD1	TGTGCCAGCAGTTTGATGGGACAGAACTACGAGCAGTACTTC	CASSLMGQNYEQYF
TRBJ1-2	-	TRBV19	16	-	TGTGCCAGTAGTATAGGCTCCGGGACAAACAACTATGGCTACACCTTC	CASSIGSGTNNYGYTF
TRBJ2-1	-	TRBV5-1	19	TRBD2	TGCGCCAGCAGCTTGGGTTCACTAGCGGGAATGGGTGCTACCGATGAGCAGTTCTTC	CASSLGSLAGMGATDEQFF
TRBJ1-3	few	TRBV7-2	15	TRBD1	TGTGCCAGCAGCTCCTACAGGGGCGTTGGAAACACCATATATTTT	CASSSYRGVGNTIYF
TRBJ1-2	-	TRBV13	16	-	TGTGCCAGCAGCTGGAGGGACGTTAAATCCGGCTATGGCTACACCTTC	CASSWRDVKSGYGYTF
TRBJ2-1	-	TRBV30	12	-	TGTGCCTGGACCATGACGGGCAATGAGCAGTTCTTC	CAWTMTGNEQFF
TRBJ1-2	-	TRBV4-3	13	-	TGCGCCAGCAGCCAAGATGGGGGGGCGGGCTACACCTTC	CASSQDGGAGYTF
TRBJ2-7	-	TRBV2	13	TRBD1	TGTGCCAGCAGTACGGACAGGATCTACGAGCAGTACTTC	CASSTDRIYEQYF
TRBJ1-5	few	TRBV6-5	15	-	TGTGCCAGCAGCGAAAGCGGGAATAGCAATCAGCCCCAGCATTTT	CASSESGNSNQPQHF
TRBJ1-5	few	TRBV4-1	16	-	TGCGCCAGCAGCCAAGATGGGGGGTTAGGCAATCAGCCCCAGCATTTT	CASSQDGGLGNQPQHF
TRBJ2-1	-	TRBV4-1	16	TRBD1	TGCGCCAGCAGCCAAGACGTGGACAGGCCCTACAATGAGCAGTTCTTC	CASSQDVDRPYNEQFF
TRBJ2-3	-	TRBV18	15	-	TGTGCCAGCTCTCCTACTAGAGTTGCGGCAGATACGCAGTATTTT	CASSPTRVAADTQYF
TRBJ2-7	-	TRBV29-1	16	TRBD2	TGCAGCGTTGAACTGGTTGTAGCGGGAGGGCCCTACGAGCAGTACTTC	CSVELVVAGGPYEQYF
TRBJ2-1	-	TRBV9	16	TRBD2	TGTGCCAGCAGCGTAGCCCACCTCGTGGGCGGGAGTGAGCAGTTCTTC	CASSVAHLVGGSEQFF
TRBJ2-3	few	TRBV5-1	17	TRBD2	TGCGCCAGCAGCCCGGGACTAGCGGACCTGGACACAGATACGCAGTATTTT	CASSPGLADLDTDTQYF
TRBJ1-1	-	TRBV19	16	TRBD1	TGTGCCAGTAGACGACAGGGGGCTTTTTGGAACACTGAAGCTTTCTTT	CASRRQGAFWNTEAFF
TRBJ2-7	once	TRBV11-2	14	TRBD2	TGTGCCAGCAGCTTAACTAGCGAGCCCTACGAGCAGTACTTC	CASSLTSEPYEQYF